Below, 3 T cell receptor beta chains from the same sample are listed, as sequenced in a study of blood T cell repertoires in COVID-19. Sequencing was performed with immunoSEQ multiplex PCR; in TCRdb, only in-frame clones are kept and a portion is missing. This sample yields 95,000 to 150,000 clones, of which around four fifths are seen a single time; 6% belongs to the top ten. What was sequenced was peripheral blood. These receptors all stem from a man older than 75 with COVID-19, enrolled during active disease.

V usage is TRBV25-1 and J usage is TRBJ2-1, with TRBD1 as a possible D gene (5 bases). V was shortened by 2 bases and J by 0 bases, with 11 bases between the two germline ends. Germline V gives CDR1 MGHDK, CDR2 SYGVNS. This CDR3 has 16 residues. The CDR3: CASSEQGTSSYNEQFF. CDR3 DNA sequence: TGTGCCAGCAGTGAACAGGGAACGAGCTCCTACAATGAGCAGTTCTTC.

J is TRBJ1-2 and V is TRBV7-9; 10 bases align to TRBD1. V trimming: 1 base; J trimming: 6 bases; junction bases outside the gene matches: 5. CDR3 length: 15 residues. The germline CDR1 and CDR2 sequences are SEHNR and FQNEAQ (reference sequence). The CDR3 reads CASSLGGQGIHGYTF. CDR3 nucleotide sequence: TGTGCCAGCAGCTTAGGGGGACAGGGGATACATGGCTACACCTTC.

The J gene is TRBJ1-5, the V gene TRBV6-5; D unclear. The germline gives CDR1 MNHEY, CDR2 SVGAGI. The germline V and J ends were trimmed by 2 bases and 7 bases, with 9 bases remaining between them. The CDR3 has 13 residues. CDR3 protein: CASSYNSRQPQHF. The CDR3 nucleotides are TGTGCCAGCAGTTACAACAGTAGACAGCCCCAGCATTTT.